This paragraph covers one T cell receptor beta chain sequence. Germline assignment: CDR1 SGHRS and CDR2 YFSETQ. The CDR3 spans 15 residues. V gave up 4 bases and J gave up 3 bases; unmatched junction bases: 6. The record originates from a study of technical replicates of blood from several donors. The protocol was immunoSEQ multiplex PCR, while the TCRdb copy is restricted to in-frame clones and leaves out a portion. This table holds about 88,000 clones, 85% to 95% found once. The V and J genes are TRBV5-1 and TRBJ2-7, with 11 positions matching TRBD2. This sequence originates from a human donor in good health. Sample: T cells isolated from PBMCs. CDR3 in amino acids: CASSLGTSGNYEQYF. The CDR3 DNA follows: TGCGCCAGCAGCCTAGGGACTAGCGGCAACTACGAGCAGTACTTC.